A selection of T cell receptor beta chains follows, all from one sample in a study of blood T cell repertoires in COVID-19. Generated by immunoSEQ multiplex PCR, the TCRdb table keeps only in-frame clones and is missing some. This table holds hundreds of thousands of clones, about 88% found once. Sequencing was done on a sample of PBMCs or T cells enriched from blood (not recorded which). The source is a woman aged 45-59 years who had recovered from COVID-19. Both conserved end residues are part of each CDR3. A D gene is named only where the DNA matches it firmly. Rows may omit the clone size; those that give it use once, few, many or a size class.

j_call clone_size v_call d_call cdr3_aa cdr3_nt
TRBJ2-6 NA TRBV7-3 NA CASSFGGRENGANVLTF TGTGCCAGCAGCTTTGGCGGCAGGGAAAATGGGGCCAACGTCCTGACTTTC
TRBJ2-5 NA TRBV6-5 TRBD2 CATGRASETQYF TGTGCCACCGGGAGGGCCTCGGAGACCCAGTACTTC
TRBJ2-3 once TRBV6-2/TRBV6-3 TRBD2 CASSLRLASTDTQYF TGTGCCAGCAGTTTACGACTAGCGAGCACAGATACGCAGTATTTT
TRBJ2-7 few TRBV18 NA CASSPSYVSSYEQYF TGTGCCAGCTCACCTAGCTACGTGAGCTCCTACGAGCAGTACTTC
TRBJ1-5 NA TRBV28 NA CASSSPKGVKAQPQHF TGTGCCAGCAGTTCCCCGAAAGGGGTTAAGGCTCAGCCCCAGCATTTT
TRBJ2-1 NA TRBV11-2 TRBD1 CASSLAGGYEQFF TGTGCCAGCAGCTTAGCAGGGGGTTATGAGCAGTTCTTC
TRBJ2-3 NA TRBV19 TRBD1 CASRDRVTDTQYF TGTGCCAGTAGGGACAGGGTTACAGATACGCAGTATTTT
TRBJ1-1 once TRBV3-1/TRBV3-2 NA CASSQRQGPKAFF TGTGCCAGCAGCCAAAGGCAGGGGCCCAAAGCTTTCTTT
TRBJ1-1 NA TRBV28 NA CASLLFTEAFF TGTGCCAGCCTCCTCTTCACTGAAGCTTTCTTT
TRBJ2-5 once TRBV30 NA CAWSVTQQAETQYF TGTGCCTGGAGTGTAACTCAACAGGCGGAGACCCAGTACTTC
TRBJ2-1 NA TRBV19 TRBD1 CASSTPGQGHNEQFF TGTGCCAGTAGTACACCGGGACAGGGTCACAATGAGCAGTTCTTC
TRBJ2-2 NA TRBV6-2/TRBV6-3 NA CASSYHPRVRDPPGELFF TGTGCCAGCAGTTACCATCCTCGAGTTAGAGATCCACCCGGGGAGCTGTTTTTT
TRBJ2-3 NA TRBV9 TRBD2 CASSAGTSVTTDTQYF TGTGCCAGCAGCGCGGGGACTAGCGTAACCACAGATACGCAGTATTTT
TRBJ1-1 NA TRBV18 TRBD1 CASSPGQGVNTEAFF TGTGCCAGCTCACCCGGACAGGGGGTGAACACTGAAGCTTTCTTT
TRBJ1-2 NA TRBV15 TRBD1 CATSRDLADRSWGYTF TGTGCCACCAGCAGAGATCTGGCGGACAGGTCCTGGGGCTACACCTTC
TRBJ1-2 few TRBV4-3 NA CASSQDLSQGSGYTF TGCGCCAGCAGCCAAGATCTATCCCAGGGGAGCGGCTACACCTTC
TRBJ2-1 once TRBV7-2 TRBD2 CASSLMGLAGNNEQFF TGTGCCAGCAGCTTGATGGGACTAGCCGGAAACAATGAGCAGTTCTTC
TRBJ1-5 NA TRBV7-2 TRBD1 CASSPTGTVNQPQHF TGTGCCAGCAGCCCAACCGGGACAGTAAATCAGCCCCAGCATTTT
TRBJ1-2 NA TRBV18 TRBD1 CASSPPVNRGRSGYTF TGTGCCAGCTCACCACCGGTTAACAGGGGAAGAAGTGGCTACACCTTC
TRBJ1-5 few TRBV2 TRBD1 CASRGTVSNQPQHF TGTGCCAGCAGAGGGACAGTTAGCAATCAGCCCCAGCATTTT
TRBJ1-5 NA TRBV30 NA CAWSNWNRGNQPQHF TGTGCCTGGAGTAATTGGAATCGGGGCAATCAGCCCCAGCATTTT
TRBJ2-2 NA TRBV30 NA CAWSARGTGELFF TGTGCCTGGAGTGCTCGGGGCACCGGGGAGCTGTTTTTT
TRBJ2-2 few TRBV19 NA CASSIDMRRGRPGELFF TGTGCCAGTAGTATAGATATGAGGAGGGGTCGCCCCGGGGAGCTGTTTTTT
TRBJ2-5 NA TRBV25-1 NA CATSNFQETQYF TGTGCCACCTCCAACTTCCAAGAGACCCAGTACTTC
TRBJ1-5 NA TRBV28 NA CASSSIRGGGNQPQHF TGTGCCAGCAGTTCAATCCGAGGGGGGGGCAATCAGCCCCAGCATTTT
TRBJ1-1 NA TRBV6-5 NA CASKTPKGMNTEAFF TGTGCCAGCAAAACCCCGAAGGGGATGAACACTGAAGCTTTCTTT
TRBJ1-4 NA TRBV5-1 TRBD1 CASSPGGTAKEKLFF TGCGCCAGCAGCCCGGGGGGGACAGCAAAAGAAAAACTGTTTTTT
TRBJ2-1 NA TRBV9 NA CASSVGQGSSPDNEQFF TGTGCCAGCAGTGTCGGCCAGGGCTCCAGCCCCGACAATGAGCAGTTCTTC